Detailed here is one T cell receptor (beta chain). Its antigen is currently not known. The sample holds no much larger clone one base away, and base qualities are not on file. CDR1 SGHAT and CDR2 FQDESV were looked up in the germline V gene (reference sequence). Germline trimming: 5 bases from V, 10 bases from J; junction bases outside gene matches: 10. Counted from cysteine to phenylalanine, this CDR3 has 13 amino acids. Only the CDR3 part of the read is kept: 39 bases, read in frame from the first base. The method was the immunoSEQ multiplex PCR assay. TCRdb obtained this table from immuneACCESS and retained in-frame rearrangements with V and J assigned. These tables miss some clones; where compared with another copy, unresolved V genes account for less than half of the shortfall, and the remainder is unexplained. Across this sample there are 72,000 or so clones, with nearly 95% seen only once. The ten largest make up about 0.033% of the sample.

This sample stems from a study of shared T cell receptors in the human thymus (dated by TCRdb to the early 2020s). Regarding the research as a whole: The study examined how the human thymus generates shared, self-reactive T-cell receptor alpha chains.

The chain is assembled from TRBV11-1 and TRBJ1-2; 7 bases in the middle match TRBD1. The clonotype comes from a human donor. The sequencing sample was made of thymocytes. The CDR3: CASSPVQGPVYTF. The bases read TGTGCCAGCAGCCCCGTACAGGGGCCTGTCTACACCTTC.